The present entry profiles one TCR beta chain with its context. Antigen unknown. Sequenced by immunoSEQ multiplex PCR; TCRdb stores in-frame clones only, minus some. The data show around 69,000 clones, 90% seen once. This sample is part of a study of graft-versus-host responses after intestinal transplantation. The CDR3 covers 17 residues. Trimming cost V 0 bases and J 3 bases; bases outside gene matches: 6. Germline CDR1 SGHDT, CDR2 YYEEEE. Regarding the study as a whole: Circulating GvH clone levels at their peak were associated with HvG declines (early post-transplant).

The source material was unstimulated CD8+ T cells sorted from spleen or lymph node cells, sampled before transplant. This TCR came from a human donor who was the organ donor for an intestinal transplant. The genes are TRBV5-6 and TRBJ2-2; 9 bases are shared with TRBD1. CDR3 region: CASSLAVGQGYTGELFF. Here the CDR3 DNA reads TGTGCCAGCAGCTTGGCCGTGGGACAGGGTTACACCGGGGAGCTGTTTTTT.